This is a list of T cell receptor beta chains from one sample in a study of response to subunit inactivated influenza vaccine. In TCRdb, the RT-PCR reads were re-called with MiXCR into one record per CDR3 protein. The repertoire has 600,000 to 700,000 distinct CDR3 sequences, 14% of them found once; the top ten carry 7.6%. The material was PBMCs from blood, obtained roughly 2 weeks before vaccination. The receptors shown here come from a man aged 50-59 years who received an inactivated influenza vaccine. Both conserved end residues are part of each CDR3. A D gene is named only where the DNA matches it firmly. A clone size is listed for some rows: how often the clone was seen (once, few, many), or a class if it is expanded.

v_gene: TRBV7-2; j_gene: TRBJ2-1; abundance: few; d_gene: -; CDR3nt: TGTGCCAGCAGCACCCTTCCTGCCAGCTCCTACAATGAGCAGTTCTTC; CDR3aa: CASSTLPASSYNEQFF
v_gene: TRBV10-3; j_gene: TRBJ1-1; abundance: -; d_gene: -; CDR3nt: TGTGCCATCAGCCAAACCCTGGCAGACAGATGGAACACTGAAGCTTTCTTT; CDR3aa: CAISQTLADRWNTEAFF
v_gene: TRBV12-3/TRBV12-4; j_gene: TRBJ1-3; abundance: few; d_gene: -; CDR3nt: TGTGCCAGCAGCCCATACCCTTTGGGCAACACCATATATTTT; CDR3aa: CASSPYPLGNTIYF
v_gene: TRBV6-2/TRBV6-3; j_gene: TRBJ2-6; abundance: few; d_gene: -; CDR3nt: TGTGCCAGCACCCCCCCCTTGGGCGCTGGGGCCAACGTCCTGACTTTC; CDR3aa: CASTPPLGAGANVLTF
v_gene: TRBV7-8; j_gene: TRBJ1-3; abundance: -; d_gene: -; CDR3nt: TGTGCCAGCACCCACGGACGGGGAAGGGGAAACACCATATATTTT; CDR3aa: CASTHGRGRGNTIYF
v_gene: TRBV15; j_gene: TRBJ1-2; abundance: -; d_gene: -; CDR3nt: TGTGCCACCACGAACACCCAGCAGGGGCCGGGCTATGGCTACACCTTC; CDR3aa: CATTNTQQGPGYGYTF
v_gene: TRBV2; j_gene: TRBJ2-1; abundance: many; d_gene: -; CDR3nt: TGTGCCAGCAGTGACCTGGGGGACTCCTACAATGAGCAGTTCTTC; CDR3aa: CASSDLGDSYNEQFF
v_gene: TRBV4-3; j_gene: TRBJ2-2; abundance: few; d_gene: -; CDR3nt: TGCGCCAGCAGCCAAGAAGTAATGAGGTCATTCCACACCGGGGAGCTGTTTTTT; CDR3aa: CASSQEVMRSFHTGELFF
v_gene: TRBV12-3/TRBV12-4; j_gene: TRBJ2-1; abundance: many; d_gene: TRBD2; CDR3nt: TGTGCCAGCAGTTTTGGCGGGGGGGGTCATAATGAGCAGTTCTTC; CDR3aa: CASSFGGGGHNEQFF
v_gene: TRBV6-2/TRBV6-3; j_gene: TRBJ2-2; abundance: few; d_gene: -; CDR3nt: TGTGCCAGCAGGGAGGGGGCCGGGGAGCTGTTTTTT; CDR3aa: CASREGAGELFF
v_gene: TRBV6-5; j_gene: TRBJ2-4; abundance: -; d_gene: TRBD1; CDR3nt: TGTGCCAGCAGTTACTCCGGGACAGGGAAAAACATTCAGTACTTC; CDR3aa: CASSYSGTGKNIQYF
v_gene: TRBV29-1; j_gene: TRBJ1-2; abundance: -; d_gene: -; CDR3nt: TGCAGCGTTGAAGGGATCCTTTCCACCTATGGCTACACCTTC; CDR3aa: CSVEGILSTYGYTF
v_gene: TRBV29-1; j_gene: TRBJ1-1; abundance: many; d_gene: -; CDR3nt: TGCAGCTCCGTCGAGAACACTGAAGCTTTCTTT; CDR3aa: CSSVENTEAFF
v_gene: TRBV15; j_gene: TRBJ2-7; abundance: -; d_gene: TRBD2; CDR3nt: TGTGCCACCAGCAGAGATACTAGCGGGTTATCCTACGAGCAGTACTTC; CDR3aa: CATSRDTSGLSYEQYF
v_gene: TRBV27; j_gene: TRBJ2-1; abundance: -; d_gene: -; CDR3nt: TGTGCCACAATGACTCCCTGGGGGCAGTTCTTC; CDR3aa: CATMTPWGQFF
v_gene: TRBV11-2; j_gene: TRBJ2-6; abundance: few; d_gene: TRBD1; CDR3nt: TGTGCCAGCAGCACCAAAGGGACAGGGGGGTCTGGGGCCAACGTCCTGACTTTC; CDR3aa: CASSTKGTGGSGANVLTF
v_gene: TRBV11-2; j_gene: TRBJ2-3; abundance: -; d_gene: -; CDR3nt: TGTGCCAGCAGCTTCCACGAAATCTCAGATACGCAGTATTTT; CDR3aa: CASSFHEISDTQYF
v_gene: TRBV5-1; j_gene: TRBJ2-1; abundance: few; d_gene: TRBD2; CDR3nt: TGCGCCAGCAGCTTGCGGACTAGCGGGAGGGCCTCGTCCTACAATGAGCAGTTCTTC; CDR3aa: CASSLRTSGRASSYNEQFF
v_gene: TRBV11-2; j_gene: TRBJ2-1; abundance: -; d_gene: TRBD2; CDR3nt: TGTGCCAGCAGGCGGACTAGCGGGGACTTAAATGAGCAGTTCTTC; CDR3aa: CASRRTSGDLNEQFF
v_gene: TRBV11-2; j_gene: TRBJ2-5; abundance: -; d_gene: TRBD2; CDR3nt: TGTGCCAGCAGCTCCCTGGGACTAGCGGGAGGAACCCAGTACTTC; CDR3aa: CASSSLGLAGGTQYF
v_gene: TRBV10-3; j_gene: TRBJ2-2; abundance: many; d_gene: -; CDR3nt: TGTGCCATCAGTGAGTTACTTCTCCCGGACACAAACACCGGGGAGCTGTTTTTT; CDR3aa: CAISELLLPDTNTGELFF
v_gene: TRBV9; j_gene: TRBJ2-5; abundance: few; d_gene: TRBD1; CDR3nt: TGTGCCAGCAGCGTAGCGACAGGGACGGAAGAGACCCAGTACTTC; CDR3aa: CASSVATGTEETQYF
v_gene: TRBV7-9; j_gene: TRBJ2-1; abundance: few; d_gene: TRBD2; CDR3nt: TGTGCCAGCATCCGGCTCAGCGGGAGCTACAATGAGCAGTTCTTC; CDR3aa: CASIRLSGSYNEQFF
v_gene: TRBV30; j_gene: TRBJ2-7; abundance: -; d_gene: TRBD2; CDR3nt: TGTGCCTGGGGGACTAGCGGGAACTACGAGCAGTACTTC; CDR3aa: CAWGTSGNYEQYF
v_gene: TRBV5-1; j_gene: TRBJ2-3; abundance: few; d_gene: -; CDR3nt: TGCGCCAGCAGCTTGGCTATGCCCACAGATACGCAGTATTTT; CDR3aa: CASSLAMPTDTQYF
v_gene: TRBV5-1; j_gene: TRBJ1-2; abundance: -; d_gene: TRBD1; CDR3nt: TGCGCCAGCAGCTCAACAGGGGGTACCAATGGCTACACCTTC; CDR3aa: CASSSTGGTNGYTF
v_gene: TRBV7-9; j_gene: TRBJ2-3; abundance: few; d_gene: -; CDR3nt: TGTGCCAGCAACTTCGGATCCGATACGCAGTATTTT; CDR3aa: CASNFGSDTQYF
v_gene: TRBV7-8; j_gene: TRBJ1-2; abundance: few; d_gene: -; CDR3nt: TGTGCCAGCAGCTCCCATTCTGGGGCTGGCTACACCTTC; CDR3aa: CASSSHSGAGYTF
v_gene: TRBV7-9; j_gene: TRBJ2-7; abundance: many; d_gene: -; CDR3nt: TGTGCCAGCAGCTTAAGGAGAAACTACGAGCAGTACTTC; CDR3aa: CASSLRRNYEQYF
v_gene: TRBV12-3/TRBV12-4; j_gene: TRBJ2-1; abundance: -; d_gene: TRBD1; CDR3nt: TGTGCCAGCAGTTTATCCCCGGGACAGGAGGACAATGAGCAGTTCTTC; CDR3aa: CASSLSPGQEDNEQFF
v_gene: TRBV4-1; j_gene: TRBJ1-5; abundance: -; d_gene: -; CDR3nt: TGCGCCAGCAGCCAGGGCCTAGGCAGGGGTAGGAGCAATCAGCCCCAGCATTTT; CDR3aa: CASSQGLGRGRSNQPQHF
v_gene: TRBV14; j_gene: TRBJ1-1; abundance: -; d_gene: -; CDR3nt: TGTGCCAGCAGCCACGTCAGGGTCGAGGAGAACACTGAAGCTTTCTTT; CDR3aa: CASSHVRVEENTEAFF
v_gene: TRBV6-2/TRBV6-3; j_gene: TRBJ1-4; abundance: few; d_gene: TRBD1; CDR3nt: TGTGCCAGCAGAAACCAGGGGGCGCCTAATGAAAAACTGTTTTTT; CDR3aa: CASRNQGAPNEKLFF
v_gene: TRBV29-1; j_gene: TRBJ2-7; abundance: -; d_gene: TRBD1; CDR3nt: TGCAGCGTGGGGACAGCCTTTTGGGAGCAGTACTTC; CDR3aa: CSVGTAFWEQYF
v_gene: TRBV10-3; j_gene: TRBJ2-7; abundance: -; d_gene: -; CDR3nt: TGTGCCATCAGTGAGCGGGCAGGACCCTACGAGCAGTACTTC; CDR3aa: CAISERAGPYEQYF
v_gene: TRBV25-1; j_gene: TRBJ1-2; abundance: few; d_gene: -; CDR3nt: TGTGCCAGCAGTGACCCGGGGTACGGCTATGGCTACACCTTC; CDR3aa: CASSDPGYGYGYTF
v_gene: TRBV14; j_gene: TRBJ1-6; abundance: few; d_gene: TRBD1; CDR3nt: TGTGCCAGCAGACTAGGGACAGGACTTAATTCACCCCTCCACTTT; CDR3aa: CASRLGTGLNSPLHF
v_gene: TRBV12-3/TRBV12-4; j_gene: TRBJ1-2; abundance: many; d_gene: -; CDR3nt: TGTGCCAGCAGTTTAGCCTTACGTCCCGCGTTCTATGGCTACACCTTC; CDR3aa: CASSLALRPAFYGYTF
v_gene: TRBV20-1; j_gene: TRBJ2-3; abundance: many; d_gene: TRBD2; CDR3nt: TGCAGTGCTAGAGATTCCCTGGGACTAGCGGGAGGAACAGATACGCAGTATTTT; CDR3aa: CSARDSLGLAGGTDTQYF
v_gene: TRBV7-9; j_gene: TRBJ2-5; abundance: -; d_gene: -; CDR3nt: TGTGCCAGCAGCTTAGACCCCCTAGAAGAGACCCAGTACTTC; CDR3aa: CASSLDPLEETQYF
v_gene: TRBV29-1; j_gene: TRBJ2-1; abundance: -; d_gene: -; CDR3nt: TGCAGCGGGGGAAGGGGGGCCACCTACAATGAGCAGTTCTTC; CDR3aa: CSGGRGATYNEQFF
v_gene: TRBV5-1; j_gene: TRBJ2-5; abundance: -; d_gene: TRBD1; CDR3nt: TGCGCCAGCGGGGACAGTTACAAAGAGACCCAGTACTTC; CDR3aa: CASGDSYKETQYF
v_gene: TRBV7-2; j_gene: TRBJ1-5; abundance: -; d_gene: TRBD1; CDR3nt: TGTGCCAGCAGCCCACAGGGGGCTGAGCCCCAGCATTTT; CDR3aa: CASSPQGAEPQHF
v_gene: TRBV4-2; j_gene: TRBJ2-1; abundance: few; d_gene: TRBD2; CDR3nt: TGTGCCAGCAGCCAACATCTAAGCGGGGGCACCTACAATGAGCAGTTCTTC; CDR3aa: CASSQHLSGGTYNEQFF
v_gene: TRBV29-1; j_gene: TRBJ2-3; abundance: few; d_gene: -; CDR3nt: TGCAGCGTTGACGCAGAAAACACAGATACGCAGTATTTT; CDR3aa: CSVDAENTDTQYF
v_gene: TRBV3-1; j_gene: TRBJ2-1; abundance: -; d_gene: -; CDR3nt: TGTGCCAGCAGCCAAGTAGCTGGGAACAATGAGCAGTTCTTC; CDR3aa: CASSQVAGNNEQFF
v_gene: TRBV29-1; j_gene: TRBJ2-5; abundance: few; d_gene: TRBD1; CDR3nt: TGCAGCGTTCGAGACAGGGGGCTAGAGACCCAGTACTTC; CDR3aa: CSVRDRGLETQYF
v_gene: TRBV4-3; j_gene: TRBJ2-3; abundance: -; d_gene: -; CDR3nt: TGCGCCAGCAGCCAAGGAGTAACAGGGGGGGTTGGTACGCAGTATTTT; CDR3aa: CASSQGVTGGVGTQYF
v_gene: TRBV15; j_gene: TRBJ2-1; abundance: few; d_gene: -; CDR3nt: TGTGCCACCAGCAATCGGGGGAGCCCCTACAATGAGCAGTTCTTC; CDR3aa: CATSNRGSPYNEQFF
v_gene: TRBV29-1; j_gene: TRBJ1-1; abundance: many; d_gene: -; CDR3nt: TGCAGCGTTGGGGACGTACAAGCTTTCTTT; CDR3aa: CSVGDVQAFF
v_gene: TRBV5-5; j_gene: TRBJ1-1; abundance: -; d_gene: -; CDR3nt: TGTGCCAGCAGCCCCAGGGTTTCTTCATCGACTGAAGCTTTCTTT; CDR3aa: CASSPRVSSSTEAFF
v_gene: TRBV6-2/TRBV6-3; j_gene: TRBJ2-3; abundance: few; d_gene: TRBD1; CDR3nt: TGTGCCAGCAGGACAGGGGGTAAAGATACGCAGTATTTT; CDR3aa: CASRTGGKDTQYF
v_gene: TRBV5-1; j_gene: TRBJ2-5; abundance: many; d_gene: -; CDR3nt: TGCGCCAGCAGCCAAGACGGGGAGACCCAGTACTTC; CDR3aa: CASSQDGETQYF